This TCR beta chain was observed in a study of blood T cell repertoires in COVID-19. Study details: The samples span acute and convalescent COVID-19 from the United States, Italy and Spain. Sample material is recorded as cDNA or gDNA derived from T cells, B-cell-depleted T cells, or PBMCs.

Seattle researchers signed up patients amid active infection and tracked them longitudinally. Original data processing: The assay estimated nucleated cells by amplifying reference gene primers. Libraries were prepared by immunoSEQ multiplex PCR; TCRdb keeps only in-frame clonotypes and omits some of them. The DNA was the basis for D and trimming; V, J and clone size are from that table. The sample contains 150,000 to 200,000 clones, 85% of which appear only once. Germline-derived CDR1 and CDR2 are KGHSH and LQKENI. V was trimmed by 3 bases and J by 4 bases, leaving 23 bases between them. The CDR3 extends over 18 amino acids.

This sequence joins TRBV18 and TRBJ2-3, with no clear D. The sequence was collected from a person aged 70 to 79 with COVID-19, enrolled during active disease. The sequencing sample was made of peripheral blood. CDR3 amino acids: CASSPPRVRDTSADTQYF. The CDR3 DNA reads as TGTGCCAGCTCACCGCCCCGCGTCAGAGATACCAGCGCAGATACGCAGTATTTT.